This section outlines one T cell receptor beta chain sequence together with its context. Clones were sequenced by immunoSEQ multiplex PCR, and TCRdb holds only the in-frame ones, with some missing. The table includes about 110,000 clones, approximately 81% detected once. This sample stems from a study of blood T cell repertoires in COVID-19. The germline V gene has CDR1 MGHDK and CDR2 SYGVNS. After removal of 3 bases from V and 4 bases from J, the junction contained 2 bases not matched to a gene. There are 15 residues in the CDR3. This chain joins TRBV25-1 and TRBJ2-1; 11 bases agree with TRBD2. Sequenced material: peripheral blood. The receptor was derived from a human donor in a cohort sampled during active COVID-19. The CDR3 protein is CASSDSGGGYNEQFF. CDR3 DNA sequence: TGTGCCAGCAGTGATAGCGGGGGGGGTTACAATGAGCAGTTCTTC. Full variable domain (rest looked up from reference TRBV25-1 and TRBJ2-1): EADIYQTPRYLVIGTGKKITLECSQTMGHDKMYWYQQDPGMELHLIHYSYGVNSTEKGDLSSESTVSRIRTEHFPLTLESARPSHTSQYLCASSDSGGGYNEQFFGPGTRLTVL.